This T cell receptor (beta chain) appears in the sequencing data of a study of shared clonotypes between healthy human individuals. The V gene's germline CDR1 is SGHTA and CDR2 FQGNSA. Trimming removed 4 bases from V and 6 bases from J, with 15 bases in between. The CDR3 contains 15 residues. CD45RA-negative memory and CD45RA+ naive subsets were split from the CD4+ cells. Measured with immunoSEQ multiplex PCR; TCRdb has only the in-frame clones, and not every one. The sample consists of about 1.1 million clones, 75% to 85% of them appearing once. The sequence came from a man between 18 and 29 years old in good health. Some clones in this sample may be carry-over from other donors' samples. Sequenced sample: memory CD4+ T cells from PBMCs. Subset specified: CD45RA-negative fraction. The V gene is TRBV7-2, the J gene TRBJ2-2, with D tentatively TRBD1 or TRBD2 (5 bases each). CDR3 coding DNA: TGTGCCAGCAGCTCCCGGGACCTCGCGTCCGGGGAGCTGTTTTTT. It yields the protein CASSSRDLASGELFF.